This T cell receptor (beta chain) was obtained from a study of blood T cells in healthy people across ages. Whole-study findings and limits: Fewer expanded clones and more diversity marked long-lived versus aged donors.

A second PCR of roughly 7 to 11 cycles used a sample-barcoded 5' primer and a J-beta primer mix. Each cDNA molecule was tagged by a template-switch adaptor with 12 random nucleotides. TCRdb reprocessed the 5' RACE reads via MiXCR and lists one record per CDR3 protein. Among some 1.4 million distinct CDR3 sequences listed, 42% were seen once. V dropped 2 bases and J dropped 5 bases, with 18 bases sitting between them. The CDR3 extends over 16 amino acids. The V gene's germline CDR1 is MNHEY and CDR2 SVGAGI. On this clonotype itself: Its cognate antigen is unknown.

V is TRBV6-5 and J is TRBJ2-5; a weak D match, TRBD1 (7 bases). Material for sequencing was blood. The clonotype originates from a woman aged 18-29 years in good health. CDR3 DNA: TGTGCCAGCAGTTACCTAGGAGGGGGCATCCAGGAGACCCAGTACTTC. This translates into CASSYLGGGIQETQYF.